This record covers a single T cell receptor (beta chain). The antigen it binds to is not known. No base quality information exists; no much larger clone differs at one position. The sample is drawn from a study of blood T cell repertoires in COVID-19 (dated by TCRdb to about 2020). In terms of the full investigation: Collaborator samples came from the United States, Italy and Spain and covered acute and convalescent phases of COVID-19. Subjects who had been exposed to COVID-19, were actively infected with it, or had recovered from it provided the deeply sampled blood TCRbeta repertoires that made up the dataset. The samples were drawn from the first 160 participants of the ongoing ImmuneRACE study and from 950 to 1,500 subjects provided by 6 global collaborators. The sample metadata nearly always contained a de-identified subject ID, COVID-19 status, age in years and sex. Where available, HLA class I and class II types were obtained from metadata supplied by the sample provider rather than from assay-based typing. The material from the prospective study consisted of cDNA or gDNA derived from T cells, B-cell-depleted T cells, or PBMCs. The repertoires were released in a freely available public database meant as a resource for research on the immune response to SARS-CoV-2. What the work shows at the level of the full study, not this receptor alone: The amount of clinical and demographic metadata varied by source and participant and was provided uncurated.

The collaborating institutions used their own protocols to collect whole blood in K2EDTA tubes. For TCRbeta analysis, collaborator samples were shipped as frozen whole blood, as isolated PBMCs, or as DNA extracted from either sample type. The immunoSEQ Assay, a bias-controlled multiplex PCR, was used to amplify TCRbeta CDR3 regions from genomic DNA. The original pipeline was this. The number of nucleated cells in each sample was estimated from the amplification of reference gene primers within the assay. To quantify the absolute abundance of each unique TCRbeta CDR3 rearrangement, sequence reads were collapsed and filtered. For each sample, productive Simpson clonality was calculated by taking the square root of Simpson's diversity index across productive rearrangements. The source is immuneACCESS, and TCRdb retained only in-frame sequences with V and J called. Part of the clones is not carried over; for the studies checked, unresolved V genes explain less than half of this, and the remainder is unexplained. Clone size and the V and J calls come from that table; the DNA yielded D and trimming. The sample table records some 250,000 clones; around 90% of these occur just once. Approximately 7.2% of the sample is held by the ten biggest clonotypes.

The sample comprised peripheral blood. The sequence derives from a woman between 65 and 79 years old with active or convalescent COVID-19.

The nucleotide sequence reads as follows: TGCGCCAGCAGCGAACAGATAGTCGGGGGTGAAGCTTTCTTT. It translates to CASSEQIVGGEAFF. This chain is built from TRBV4-3 and TRBJ1-1; TRBD1 is possibly the D segment (5 matching bases). The CDR3 runs 14 amino acids, cysteine and phenylalanine included. Only the CDR3 part of the read is kept: 42 bases, read in frame from the first base. Cut back by 5 bases and 7 bases, the V and J ends lie 17 bases apart. The germline V gene encodes CDR1 LGHNA and CDR2 YSLEER.